The sequence of this T cell receptor (beta chain) was determined in a study of identical twins. Study-level results: Reduced insertions were recorded for abundant cord blood beta clonotypes, with no such pattern in memory repertoires. Instead of following the same donors, the conclusions were based on cross-sectional statistical analysis.

Details on this clonotype: Its cognate antigen is unknown.

With template switching, a universal primer site was added, and the cDNA carried unique molecular identifiers. TCRdb analysed the 5' RACE reads with MiXCR anew, one entry per CDR3 protein. This table has roughly 240,000 distinct CDR3 sequences, about 7.5% appearing once. With 9 bases clipped from V and 8 bases from J, the junction kept 8 bases outside the gene matches. The CDR3 contains 14 residues. Separately, the same data were catalogued under a study of yellow fever vaccine responses in identical twins.

This receptor was taken from a woman aged 18-29 years in good health. This rearrangement joins TRBV12-3 or TRBV12-4 to TRBJ2-1, with 12 bases matching TRBD2. Material: CD8+ T cells sorted from blood. The CDR3 DNA reads as TGTGCCAGTACCTGGACTAGCGGGGCGGATGAGCAGTTCTTC. Its protein product is CASTWTSGADEQFF.